The entry that follows covers one T cell receptor (beta chain) sequence. Its antigen remains unidentified. No clone much larger than this one lies a single base away; base qualities are absent. One collaborating source in Seattle enrolled patients while the patients were actively infected and followed the patients over time throughout the course of disease. The collaborating institutions used their own protocols to collect whole blood in K2EDTA tubes. Collaborator samples were shipped for TCRbeta analysis as frozen whole blood, isolated PBMCs, or DNA extracted from either sample type. The immunoSEQ Assay, a bias-controlled multiplex PCR, was used to amplify TCRbeta CDR3 regions from genomic DNA. The paper's processing steps were these. The number of nucleated cells in each sample was estimated from the amplification of reference gene primers within the assay. To quantify the absolute abundance of each unique TCRbeta CDR3 rearrangement, sequence reads were collapsed and filtered. For each sample, productive Simpson clonality was calculated as the square root of Simpson's diversity index across productive rearrangements. TCRdb holds this immuneACCESS table with in-frame rearrangements only. Some clones are missing; in checked studies, unresolved V genes explain under half, and the rest has no known cause. D and trimming were read from the DNA, whereas the V and J calls and clone size are those reported in that table. Within this sample are roughly 120,000 clones, with about 92% of them counted one time only. The ten largest clones take up about 4.6% of the sample.

The data were taken from a study of blood T cell repertoires in COVID-19 (TCRdb year 2020). Study-level background: Samples covering the acute and convalescent phases of COVID-19 were provided by collaborators in the United States, Italy and Spain. Deeply sampled blood TCRbeta repertoires from subjects exposed to, actively infected with, or recovered from COVID-19 were included in the dataset. Where available, HLA class I and class II types were taken from metadata supplied by the sample provider and were not determined by assay-based typing. A de-identified subject ID, COVID-19 status, age in years and sex were almost always included in the sample metadata. The material from the prospective study consisted of cDNA or gDNA derived from T cells, B-cell-depleted T cells, or PBMCs. The samples were drawn from the first 160 participants of the ongoing ImmuneRACE study and from roughly 1,300 subjects provided by 6 global collaborators. The repertoires were released in a freely available public database meant as a resource for research on the immune response to SARS-CoV-2.

The study at large found these results: The amount of clinical and demographic metadata varied by source and participant and was provided uncurated.

Per the germline V gene (reference sequence), LGHDT is the CDR1 and YNNKEL is the CDR2. The CDR3 numbers 16 residues from cysteine through phenylalanine. Kept here is only the CDR3 DNA, which spans 48 bases and is read in frame from base 1. At the junction V is shortened by 3 bases and J by 5 bases; bases outside the gene matches: 6. The rearrangement combines TRBV3-1 (or the pseudogene TRBV3-2) with TRBJ1-6; a stretch of 8 junction bases matches TRBD1. The receptor's source is a man between 60 and 70 years old with COVID-19, enrolled during active disease. Sequencing was done on a sample of peripheral blood. The DNA sequence is as follows: TGTGCCAGCAGCCAGATGGACAGGGTCCATAATTCACCCCTCCACTTT. It codes for CASSQMDRVHNSPLHF.